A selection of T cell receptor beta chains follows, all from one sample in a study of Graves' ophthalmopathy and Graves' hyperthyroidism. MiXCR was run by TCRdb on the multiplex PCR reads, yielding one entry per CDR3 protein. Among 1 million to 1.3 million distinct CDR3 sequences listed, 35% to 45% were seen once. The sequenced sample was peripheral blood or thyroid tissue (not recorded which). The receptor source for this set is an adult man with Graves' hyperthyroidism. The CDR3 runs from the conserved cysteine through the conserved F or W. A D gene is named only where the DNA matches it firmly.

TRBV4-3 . CASSQAARGFSYEQYF
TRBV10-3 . CAISESRGVIESPLHF
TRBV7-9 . CASSLEGSQDSGEKLFF
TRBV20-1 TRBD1 CSARKTGGVPQDTEAFF
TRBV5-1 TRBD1 CASSASQGPYTGELFF
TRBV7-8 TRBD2 CASSLAGGAKTQYF
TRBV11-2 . CASGWKGTEAFF
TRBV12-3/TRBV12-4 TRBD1 CASSPLDRGEYQETQYF
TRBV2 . CASRSAWGRNTEAFF
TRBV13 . CASTGGTTDTQYF
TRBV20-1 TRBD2 CSAPTDLGLAEETQYF
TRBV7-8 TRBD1 CASTSRTGMILRELVF
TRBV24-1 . CATSDSKVGGLVEQYF
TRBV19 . CASSIVGELYF